The rows below give T cell receptor beta chains drawn from one sample of a study of TIL therapy for anti-PD-1-resistant metastatic lung cancer. Clones were read by immunoSEQ multiplex PCR, and TCRdb kept only the in-frame ones, dropping some. This sample has about 50,000 clones, with around 80% found just once. Sequenced here: blood, sampled at baseline. The receptors stem from a woman aged 30 to 85 with non-small cell lung cancer. The CDR3 runs from the conserved cysteine through the conserved F or W. Some rows have no size entry. The others give once, few or many, or a class for an expanded clone.

>NA|TRBJ2-7|TRBV11-3
CASSWGGGGYEQYF
>NA|TRBJ1-6|TRBV18
CASSPPGTGSYNSPLHF
>once|TRBJ2-4|TRBV7-9
CASSLELAGGFGNIQYF
>NA|TRBJ2-1|TRBV6-1
CASRSGGLTYNEQFF
>NA|TRBJ2-7|TRBV7-8
CASSLDTKTGRFYEQYF
>NA|TRBJ2-4|TRBV2
CASSEGGLGDIQYF
>NA|TRBJ2-5|TRBV7-9
CASSLVGDRIRETQYF
>NA|TRBJ1-2|TRBV6-6
CASQTETVSGYTF
>NA|TRBJ2-7|TRBV5-6
CASSLYGDGPFYEQYF
>NA|TRBJ2-6|TRBV9
CASSGQGRRANVLTF
>NA|TRBJ2-1|TRBV19
CASSKWTGQGHNEQFF
>NA|TRBJ1-5|TRBV28
CASSWRVHSNQPQHF
>NA|TRBJ2-3|TRBV7-2
CASSLAHLAGGVDTQYF
>NA|TRBJ1-2|TRBV14
CASSVLGYGYTF
>few|TRBJ2-2|TRBV11-2
CASSSIQGRRVTGELFF
>NA|TRBJ1-3|TRBV9
CASSVVGSSGNTIYF
>NA|TRBJ2-7|TRBV5-6
CASSLVPGAYEQYF
>NA|TRBJ2-3|TRBV6-6
CASINQGGLYTQYF
>NA|NA|TRBV6-5
CASSYVGEQYF
>NA|TRBJ1-2|TRBV6-5
CASSFHGNYGYTF
>NA|TRBJ2-7|TRBV10-2
CASRMAVSYEQYF
>NA|TRBJ1-5|TRBV28
CASSLPTGVNQPQHF
>NA|TRBJ1-4|TRBV7-7
CASSPFEAGRATNEKLFF
>NA|TRBJ2-7|TRBV13
CASSPGSGYEQYF